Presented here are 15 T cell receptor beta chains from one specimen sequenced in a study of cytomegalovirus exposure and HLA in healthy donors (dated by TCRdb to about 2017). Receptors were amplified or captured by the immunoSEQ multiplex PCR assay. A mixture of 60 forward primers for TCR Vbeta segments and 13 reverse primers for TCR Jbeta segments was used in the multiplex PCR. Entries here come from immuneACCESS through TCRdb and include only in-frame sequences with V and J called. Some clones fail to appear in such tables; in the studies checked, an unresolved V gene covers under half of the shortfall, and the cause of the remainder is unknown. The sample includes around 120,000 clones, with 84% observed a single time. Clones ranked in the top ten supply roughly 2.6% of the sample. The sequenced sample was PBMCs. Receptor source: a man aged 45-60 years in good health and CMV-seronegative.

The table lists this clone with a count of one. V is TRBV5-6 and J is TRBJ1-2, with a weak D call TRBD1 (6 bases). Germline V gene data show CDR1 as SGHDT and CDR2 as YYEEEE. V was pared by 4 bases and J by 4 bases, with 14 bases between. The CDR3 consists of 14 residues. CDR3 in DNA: TGTGCCAGCAGCCCCATTACAGGGACCTATGGCTACACCTTC. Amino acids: CASSPITGTYGYTF.

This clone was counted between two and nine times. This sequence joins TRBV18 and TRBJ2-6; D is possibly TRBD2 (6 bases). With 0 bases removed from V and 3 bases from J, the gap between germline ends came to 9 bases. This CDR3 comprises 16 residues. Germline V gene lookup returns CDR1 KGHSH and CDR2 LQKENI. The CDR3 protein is CASSPPGGSGANVLTF. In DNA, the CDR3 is TGTGCCAGCTCACCACCTGGGGGGAGTGGGGCCAACGTCCTGACTTTC. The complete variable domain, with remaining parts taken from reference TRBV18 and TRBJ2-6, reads NAGVMQNPRHLVRRRGQEARLRCSPMKGHSHVYWYRQLPEEGLKFMVYLQKENIIDESGMPKERFSAEFPKEGPSILRIQQVVRGDSAAYFCASSPPGGSGANVLTFGAGSRLTVL.

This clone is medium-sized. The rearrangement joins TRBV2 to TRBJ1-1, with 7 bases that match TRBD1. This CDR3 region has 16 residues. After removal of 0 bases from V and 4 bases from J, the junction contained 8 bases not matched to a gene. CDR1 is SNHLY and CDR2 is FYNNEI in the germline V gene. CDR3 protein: CASSEAGWQGGTEAFF. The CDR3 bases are TGTGCCAGCAGTGAAGCGGGGTGGCAGGGGGGCACTGAAGCTTTCTTT.

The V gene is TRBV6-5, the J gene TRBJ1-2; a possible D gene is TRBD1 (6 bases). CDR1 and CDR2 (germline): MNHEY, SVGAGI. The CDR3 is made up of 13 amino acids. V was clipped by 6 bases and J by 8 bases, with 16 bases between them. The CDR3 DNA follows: TGTGCCAGCAGCCCAGGGCCTGGGGGCGGCTACACCTTC. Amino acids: CASSPGPGGGYTF.

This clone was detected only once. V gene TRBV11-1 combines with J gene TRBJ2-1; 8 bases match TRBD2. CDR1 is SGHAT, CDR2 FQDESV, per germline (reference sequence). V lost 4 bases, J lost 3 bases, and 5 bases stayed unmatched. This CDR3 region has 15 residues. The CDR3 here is CASSSFGGDYNEQFF. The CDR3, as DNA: TGTGCCAGCAGCTCTTTCGGGGGGGACTACAATGAGCAGTTCTTC. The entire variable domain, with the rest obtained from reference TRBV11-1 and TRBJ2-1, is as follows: EAEVAQSPRYKITEKSQAVAFWCDPISGHATLYWYRQILGQGPELLVQFQDESVVDDSQLPKDRFSAERLKGVDSTLKIQPAELGDSAMYLCASSSFGGDYNEQFFGPGTRLTVL.

CDR3 loop: CASSASGGEYQETQYF. Written as DNA, the CDR3 is TGTGCCAGCAGCGCTAGCGGGGGAGAGTACCAAGAGACCCAGTACTTC. This chain connects TRBV9 to TRBJ2-5, with 10 positions matching TRBD2. CDR1 and CDR2 from the germline V gene are SGDLS and YYNGEE. V lost 3 bases and J lost 0; bases outside the gene matches: 5. This CDR3 contains 16 residues.

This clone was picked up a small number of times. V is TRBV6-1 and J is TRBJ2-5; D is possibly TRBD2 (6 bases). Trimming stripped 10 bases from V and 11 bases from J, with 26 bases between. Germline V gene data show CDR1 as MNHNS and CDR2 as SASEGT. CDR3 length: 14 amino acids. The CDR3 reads CATRPRGRTGEQYF. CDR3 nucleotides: TGTGCCACACGCCCTAGGGGCCGAACGGGGGAGCAGTACTTC.

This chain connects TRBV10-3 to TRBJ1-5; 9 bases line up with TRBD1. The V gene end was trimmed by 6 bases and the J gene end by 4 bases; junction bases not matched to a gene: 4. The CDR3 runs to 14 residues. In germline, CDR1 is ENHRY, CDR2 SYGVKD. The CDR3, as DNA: TGTGCCATCAGCCCCGGGACAGGGAATCAGCCCCAGCATTTT. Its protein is CAISPGTGNQPQHF.

Here the CDR3 reads CASSERTGPYEQYF. DNA for the CDR3: TGCGCCAGCAGTGAGCGGACAGGGCCCTACGAGCAGTACTTC. The chain recombines TRBV10-2 with TRBJ2-5; 8 nucleotides line up with TRBD1. Judging by the DNA end, TRBJ2-7 fits better; the J call may be wrong. From germline, CDR1 is WSHSY and CDR2 SAAADI. The CDR3 spans 14 residues.

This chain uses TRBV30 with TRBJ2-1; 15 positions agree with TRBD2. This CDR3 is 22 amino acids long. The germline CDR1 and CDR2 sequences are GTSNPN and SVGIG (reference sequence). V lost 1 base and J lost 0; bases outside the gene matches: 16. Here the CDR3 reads CAWSGALGLGLAGGISYNEQFF. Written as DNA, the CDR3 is TGTGCCTGGAGTGGGGCCCTCGGCTTGGGACTAGCGGGGGGAATCTCCTACAATGAGCAGTTCTTC.

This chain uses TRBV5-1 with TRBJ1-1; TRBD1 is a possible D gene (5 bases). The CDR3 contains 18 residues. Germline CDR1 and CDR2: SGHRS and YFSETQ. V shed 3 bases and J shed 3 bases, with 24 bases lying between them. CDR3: CASSSPLGRQGWDTEAFF. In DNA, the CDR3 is TGCGCCAGCAGCTCCCCCCTGGGGCGCCAAGGGTGGGACACTGAAGCTTTCTTT.

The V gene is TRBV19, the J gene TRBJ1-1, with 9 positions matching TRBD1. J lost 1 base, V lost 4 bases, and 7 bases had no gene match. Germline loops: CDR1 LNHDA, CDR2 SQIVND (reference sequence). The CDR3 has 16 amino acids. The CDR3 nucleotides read TGTGCCAGTAGTACCCGGGACAGGGTGCGGAACACTGAAGCTTTCTTT. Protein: CASSTRDRVRNTEAFF.

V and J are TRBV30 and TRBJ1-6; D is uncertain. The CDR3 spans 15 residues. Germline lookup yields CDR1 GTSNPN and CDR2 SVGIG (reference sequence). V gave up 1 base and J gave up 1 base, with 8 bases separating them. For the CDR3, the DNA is TGTGCCTGGAGTGCTGAACTATCCTATAATTCACCCCTCCACTTT. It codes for CAWSAELSYNSPLHF.

The CDR3 loop reads CASSLGQPTDTQYF. Here the CDR3 DNA reads TGCGCCAGCAGCCTGGGACAGCCCACAGATACGCAGTATTTT. The rearrangement links TRBV4-3 to TRBJ2-3; 7 nucleotides match TRBD1. This CDR3 contains 14 residues. V was clipped by 4 bases and J by 2 bases; unmatched bases: 3. Germline V gene sequence: CDR1 LGHNA, CDR2 YSLEER.

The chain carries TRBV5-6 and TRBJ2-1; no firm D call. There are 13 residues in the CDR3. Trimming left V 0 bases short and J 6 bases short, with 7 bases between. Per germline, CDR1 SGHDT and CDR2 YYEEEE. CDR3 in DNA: TGTGCCAGCAGCTTGGGGCCCCTCAATGAGCAGTTCTTC. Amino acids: CASSLGPLNEQFF.